Listed below are T cell receptor beta chains from one sample, sequenced in a study of T cell repertoires in cytomegalovirus infection. TCRdb analysed the reads with MiXCR anew, one entry per CDR3 protein. This sample carries fewer than 550,000 distinct CDR3 sequences, over 9% of them seen once, and the ten largest clones take roughly 10%. The sequencing sample was made of PBMCs. The receptors derive from a human donor in good health (CMV status not recorded). Some clones in this sample may be carry-over from other donors' samples. CDR3s include the opening cysteine and the closing phenylalanine or tryptophan.

TRBV15	CATRKGSGEPNYGYTF
TRBV20-1	CSLTSGGAYEQFF
TRBV20-1	CSARDAGGSGETQYF
TRBV19	CASSLQTGVTGELFF
TRBV6-5	CASSYSIPDVRGNTIYF
TRBV12-3/TRBV12-4	CASSFLGELFF
TRBV30	CAWSPVGKGAEAFF
TRBV28	CASSFSLSGNEQFF
TRBV11-3	CASSRGQGDGYTF
TRBV12-3/TRBV12-4	CASTPKPGGVRPKNIQYF
TRBV10-3	CATQRQGAYEQYF
TRBV5-1	CASSQGQDSPYGYTF
TRBV28	CASTTWPSNYGYTF
TRBV28	CASSTKTSAYSYNEQFF
TRBV2	CASMGSGKIFYGYTF
TRBV6-1	CASSPAGTGELFF